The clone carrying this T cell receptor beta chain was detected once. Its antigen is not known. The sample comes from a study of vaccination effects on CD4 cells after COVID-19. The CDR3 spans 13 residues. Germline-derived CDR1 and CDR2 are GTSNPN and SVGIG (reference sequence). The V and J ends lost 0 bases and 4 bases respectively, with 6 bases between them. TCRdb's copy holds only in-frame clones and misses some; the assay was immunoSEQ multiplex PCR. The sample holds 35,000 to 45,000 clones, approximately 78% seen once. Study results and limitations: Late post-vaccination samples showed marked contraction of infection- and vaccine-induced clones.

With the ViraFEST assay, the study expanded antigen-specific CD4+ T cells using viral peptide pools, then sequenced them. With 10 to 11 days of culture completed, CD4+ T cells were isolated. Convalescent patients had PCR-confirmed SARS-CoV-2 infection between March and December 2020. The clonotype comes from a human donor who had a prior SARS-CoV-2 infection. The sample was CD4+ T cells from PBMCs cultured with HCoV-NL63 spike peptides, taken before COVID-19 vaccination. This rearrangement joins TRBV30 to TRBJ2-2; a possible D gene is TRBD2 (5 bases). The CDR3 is CAWSVAVTGELFF. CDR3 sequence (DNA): TGTGCCTGGAGTGTAGCGGTCACCGGGGAGCTGTTTTTT.